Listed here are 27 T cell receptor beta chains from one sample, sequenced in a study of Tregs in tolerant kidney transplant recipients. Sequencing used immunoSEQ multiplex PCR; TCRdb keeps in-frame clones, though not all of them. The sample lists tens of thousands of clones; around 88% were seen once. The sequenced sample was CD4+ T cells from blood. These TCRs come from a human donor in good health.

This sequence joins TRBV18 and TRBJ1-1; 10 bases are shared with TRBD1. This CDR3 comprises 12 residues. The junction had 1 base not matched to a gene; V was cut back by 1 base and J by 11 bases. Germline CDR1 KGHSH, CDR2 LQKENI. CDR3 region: CASSPQGQGAFF. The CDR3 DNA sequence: TGTGCCAGCTCACCACAGGGACAGGGGGCTTTCTTT.

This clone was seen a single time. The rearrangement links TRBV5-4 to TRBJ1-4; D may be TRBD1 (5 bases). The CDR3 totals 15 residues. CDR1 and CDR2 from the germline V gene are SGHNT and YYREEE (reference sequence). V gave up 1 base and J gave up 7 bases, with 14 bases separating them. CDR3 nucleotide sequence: TGTGCCAGCAGCTTGAAACAGGTAGTCGGTGAAAAACTGTTTTTT. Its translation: CASSLKQVVGEKLFF.

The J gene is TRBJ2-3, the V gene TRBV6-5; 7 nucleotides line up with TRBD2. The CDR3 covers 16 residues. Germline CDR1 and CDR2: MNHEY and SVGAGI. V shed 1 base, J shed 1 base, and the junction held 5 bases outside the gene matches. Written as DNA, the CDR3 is TGTGCCAGCAGTTACTTCGCGGGAGTGGGCACAGATACGCAGTATTTT. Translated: CASSYFAGVGTDTQYF.

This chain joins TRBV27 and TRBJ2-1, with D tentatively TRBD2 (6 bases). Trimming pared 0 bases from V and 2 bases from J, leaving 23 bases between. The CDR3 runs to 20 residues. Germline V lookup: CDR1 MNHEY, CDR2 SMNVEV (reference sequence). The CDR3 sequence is CASSLSRTNPSPNTYNEQFF. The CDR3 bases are TGTGCCAGCAGTTTATCCCGGACTAATCCATCCCCCAACACCTACAATGAGCAGTTCTTC.

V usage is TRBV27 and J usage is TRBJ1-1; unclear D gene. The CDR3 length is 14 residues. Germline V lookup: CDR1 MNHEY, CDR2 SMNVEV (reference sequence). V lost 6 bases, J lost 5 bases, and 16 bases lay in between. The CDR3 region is CASRVPGGGTEAFF. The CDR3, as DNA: TGTGCCAGCAGGGTCCCGGGAGGAGGGACTGAAGCTTTCTTT.

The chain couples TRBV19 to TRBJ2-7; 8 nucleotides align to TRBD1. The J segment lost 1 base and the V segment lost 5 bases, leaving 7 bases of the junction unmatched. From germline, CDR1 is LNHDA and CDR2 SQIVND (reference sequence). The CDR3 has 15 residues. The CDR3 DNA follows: TGTGCCAGTAGTCTAGGACAGGGTTGGTCCTACGAGCAGTACTTC. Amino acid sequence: CASSLGQGWSYEQYF.

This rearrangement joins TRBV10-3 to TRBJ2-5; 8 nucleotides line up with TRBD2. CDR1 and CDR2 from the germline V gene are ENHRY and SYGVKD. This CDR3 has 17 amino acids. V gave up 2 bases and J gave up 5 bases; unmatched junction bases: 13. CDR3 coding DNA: TGTGCCATCAGTGAGCGAGAAATAGGACTAGCCGGTGAGACCCAGTACTTC. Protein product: CAISEREIGLAGETQYF.

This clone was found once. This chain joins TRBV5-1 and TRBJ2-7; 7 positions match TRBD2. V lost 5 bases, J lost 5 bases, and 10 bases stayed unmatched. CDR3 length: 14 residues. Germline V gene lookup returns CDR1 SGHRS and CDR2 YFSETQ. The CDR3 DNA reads TGCGCCAGCAGTCCCGGGACTATGGTCCACGAGCAGTACTTC. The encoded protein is CASSPGTMVHEQYF.

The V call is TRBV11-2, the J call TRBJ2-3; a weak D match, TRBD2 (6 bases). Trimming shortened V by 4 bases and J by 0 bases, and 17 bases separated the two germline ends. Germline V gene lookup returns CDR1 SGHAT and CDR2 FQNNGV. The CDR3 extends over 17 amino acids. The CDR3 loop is CASSSRDRGLSTDTQYF. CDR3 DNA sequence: TGTGCCAGCAGCTCGCGAGACCGGGGACTTAGCACAGATACGCAGTATTTT.

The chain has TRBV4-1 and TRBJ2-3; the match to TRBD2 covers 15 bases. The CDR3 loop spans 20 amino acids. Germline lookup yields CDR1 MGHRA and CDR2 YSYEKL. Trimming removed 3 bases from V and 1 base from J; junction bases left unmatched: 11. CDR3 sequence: CASSHLGLAGGPMGTDTQYF. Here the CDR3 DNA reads TGCGCCAGCAGCCACCTCGGACTAGCGGGGGGGCCAATGGGCACAGATACGCAGTATTTT.

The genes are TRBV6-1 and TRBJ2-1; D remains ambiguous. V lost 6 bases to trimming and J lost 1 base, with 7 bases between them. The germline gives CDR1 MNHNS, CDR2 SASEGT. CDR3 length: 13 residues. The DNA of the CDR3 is TGTGCCAGCAGGCCTACATCCTACAATGAGCAGTTCTTC. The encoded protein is CASRPTSYNEQFF.

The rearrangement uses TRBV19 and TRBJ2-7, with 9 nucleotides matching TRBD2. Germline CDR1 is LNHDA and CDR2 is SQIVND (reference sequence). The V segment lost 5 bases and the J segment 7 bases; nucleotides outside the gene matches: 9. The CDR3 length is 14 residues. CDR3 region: CASSSGSGSGEQYF. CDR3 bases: TGTGCCAGTAGTTCAGGTAGCGGGAGTGGGGAGCAGTACTTC.

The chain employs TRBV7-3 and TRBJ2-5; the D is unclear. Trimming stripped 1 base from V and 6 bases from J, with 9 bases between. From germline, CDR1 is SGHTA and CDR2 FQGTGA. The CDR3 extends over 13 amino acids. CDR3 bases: TGTGCCAGCAGCTTAATGGAAGGGCAGACCCAGTACTTC. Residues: CASSLMEGQTQYF.

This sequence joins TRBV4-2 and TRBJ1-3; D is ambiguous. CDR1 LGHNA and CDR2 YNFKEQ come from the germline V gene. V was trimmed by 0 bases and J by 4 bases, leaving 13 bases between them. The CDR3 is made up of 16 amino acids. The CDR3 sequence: CASSQESWGGGNTIYF. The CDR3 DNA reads TGTGCCAGCAGCCAAGAAAGTTGGGGTGGAGGAAACACCATATATTTT.

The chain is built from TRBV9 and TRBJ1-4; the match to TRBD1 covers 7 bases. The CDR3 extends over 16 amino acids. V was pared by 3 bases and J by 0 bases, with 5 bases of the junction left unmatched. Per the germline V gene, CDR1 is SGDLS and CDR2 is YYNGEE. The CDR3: CASSGQGDSTNEKLFF. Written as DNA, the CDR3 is TGTGCCAGCAGCGGTCAGGGGGACTCAACTAATGAAAAACTGTTTTTT. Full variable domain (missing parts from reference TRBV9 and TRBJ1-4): DSGVTQTPKHLITATGQRVTLRCSPRSGDLSVYWYQQSLDQGLQFLIQYYNGEERAKGNILERFSAQQFPDLHSELNLSSLELGDSALYFCASSGQGDSTNEKLFFGSGTQLSVL.

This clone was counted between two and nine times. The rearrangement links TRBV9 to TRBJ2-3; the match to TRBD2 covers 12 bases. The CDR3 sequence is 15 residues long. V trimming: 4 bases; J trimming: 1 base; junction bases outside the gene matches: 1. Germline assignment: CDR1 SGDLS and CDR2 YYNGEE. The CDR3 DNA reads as TGTGCCAGCAGCAGACTAGCGGGGGGCACAGATACGCAGTATTTT. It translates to CASSRLAGGTDTQYF. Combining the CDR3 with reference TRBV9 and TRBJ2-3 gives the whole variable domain DSGVTQTPKHLITATGQRVTLRCSPRSGDLSVYWYQQSLDQGLQFLIQYYNGEERAKGNILERFSAQQFPDLHSELNLSSLELGDSALYFCASSRLAGGTDTQYFGPGTRLTVL.

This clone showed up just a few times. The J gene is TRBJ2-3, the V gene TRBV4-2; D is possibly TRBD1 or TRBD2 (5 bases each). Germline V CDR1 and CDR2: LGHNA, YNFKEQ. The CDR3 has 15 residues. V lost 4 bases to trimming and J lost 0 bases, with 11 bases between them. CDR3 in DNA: TGTGCCAGCAGCCGGGACGGGGTAAGCACAGATACGCAGTATTTT. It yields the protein CASSRDGVSTDTQYF.

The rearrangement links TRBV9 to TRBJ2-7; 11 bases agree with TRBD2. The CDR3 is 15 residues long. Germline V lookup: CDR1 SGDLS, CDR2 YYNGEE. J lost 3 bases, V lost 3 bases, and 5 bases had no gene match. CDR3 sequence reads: CASSAGTSGIYEQYF. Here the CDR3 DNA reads TGTGCCAGCAGCGCCGGGACTAGCGGAATCTACGAGCAGTACTTC.

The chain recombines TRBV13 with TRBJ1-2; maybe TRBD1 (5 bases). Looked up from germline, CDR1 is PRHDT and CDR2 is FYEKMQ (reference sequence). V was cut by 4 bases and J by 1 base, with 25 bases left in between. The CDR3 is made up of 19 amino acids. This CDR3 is CASSSRSWGTGELNYGYTF. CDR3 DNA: TGTGCCAGCAGCTCGAGGTCCTGGGGCACAGGCGAACTTAACTATGGCTACACCTTC.

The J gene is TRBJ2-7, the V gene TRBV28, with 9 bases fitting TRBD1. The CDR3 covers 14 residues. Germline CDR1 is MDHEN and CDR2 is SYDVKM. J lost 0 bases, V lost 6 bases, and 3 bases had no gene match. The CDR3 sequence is CASRNRGPSYEQYF. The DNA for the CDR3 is TGTGCCAGCAGGAACAGGGGGCCCTCCTACGAGCAGTACTTC.

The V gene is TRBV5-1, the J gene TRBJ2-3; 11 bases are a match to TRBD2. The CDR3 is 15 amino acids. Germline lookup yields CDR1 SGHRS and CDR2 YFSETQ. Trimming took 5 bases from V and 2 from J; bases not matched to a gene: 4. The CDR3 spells CASSWGLAATDTQYF. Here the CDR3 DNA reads TGCGCCAGCAGTTGGGGACTAGCGGCCACAGATACGCAGTATTTT.

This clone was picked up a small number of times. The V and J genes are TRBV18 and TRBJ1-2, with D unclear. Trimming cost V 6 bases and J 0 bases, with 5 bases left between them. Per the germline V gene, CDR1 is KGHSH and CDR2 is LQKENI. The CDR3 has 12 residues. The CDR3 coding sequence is TGTGCCAGCTCCGACTCTAACTATGGCTACACCTTC. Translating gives CASSDSNYGYTF.

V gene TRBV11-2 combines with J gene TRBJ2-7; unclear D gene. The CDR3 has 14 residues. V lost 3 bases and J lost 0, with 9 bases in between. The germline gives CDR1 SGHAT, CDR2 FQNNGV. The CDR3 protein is CASSFGPPSYEQYF. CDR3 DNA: TGTGCCAGCAGCTTCGGCCCCCCCTCCTACGAGCAGTACTTC. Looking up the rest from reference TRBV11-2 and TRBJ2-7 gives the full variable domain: EAGVAQSPRYKIIEKRQSVAFWCNPISGHATLYWYQQILGQGPKLLIQFQNNGVVDDSQLPKDRFSAERLKGVDSTLKIQPAKLEDSAVYLCASSFGPPSYEQYFGPGTRLTVT.

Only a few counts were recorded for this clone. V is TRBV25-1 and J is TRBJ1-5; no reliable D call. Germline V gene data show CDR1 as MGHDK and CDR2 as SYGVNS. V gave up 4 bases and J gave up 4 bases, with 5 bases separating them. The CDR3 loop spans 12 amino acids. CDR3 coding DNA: TGTGCCAGCAGTGGCCAAAATCAGCCCCAGCATTTT. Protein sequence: CASSGQNQPQHF.

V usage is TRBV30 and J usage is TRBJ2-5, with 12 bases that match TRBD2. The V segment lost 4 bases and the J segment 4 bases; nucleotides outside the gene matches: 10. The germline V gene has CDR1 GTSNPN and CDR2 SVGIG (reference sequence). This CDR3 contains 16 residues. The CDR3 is CAWNRPSGGAGETQYF. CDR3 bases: TGTGCCTGGAACCGACCTAGCGGGGGGGCTGGAGAGACCCAGTACTTC.

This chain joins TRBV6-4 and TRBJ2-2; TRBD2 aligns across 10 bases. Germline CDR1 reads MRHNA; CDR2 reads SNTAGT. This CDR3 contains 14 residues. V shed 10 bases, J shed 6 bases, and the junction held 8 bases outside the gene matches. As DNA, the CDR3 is TGTGCCACCGGACGGCTAGCGGGAGCCGGGGAGCTGTTTTTT. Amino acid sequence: CATGRLAGAGELFF.

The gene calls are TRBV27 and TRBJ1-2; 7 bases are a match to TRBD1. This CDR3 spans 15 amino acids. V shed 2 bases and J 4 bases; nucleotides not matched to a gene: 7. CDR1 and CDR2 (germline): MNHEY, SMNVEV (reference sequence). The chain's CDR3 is CASSLKGQRGYGYTF. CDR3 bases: TGTGCCAGCAGTTTAAAGGGACAGAGGGGCTATGGCTACACCTTC.